Detailed here is one T cell receptor beta chain. This sample is part of a study of OX40 agonist ivuxolimab in advanced cancers. Trimming cost V 2 bases and J 9 bases; bases outside gene matches: 7. Germline values: CDR1 LNHDA, CDR2 SQIVND (reference sequence). This CDR3 is built from 15 residues. Libraries were prepared by immunoSEQ multiplex PCR; TCRdb keeps only in-frame clonotypes and omits some of them. Of 45,000 to 50,000 clones in the sample, 80% to 85% were seen once. This TCR derives from an adult with an advanced solid tumor such as melanoma, head and neck, liver or kidney cancer. The specimen was CD4+ or CD8+ T cells sorted from blood, collected in a trial of the OX40 agonist ivuxolimab. The chain is built from TRBV19 and TRBJ2-5; 12 nucleotides match TRBD2. In DNA form, the CDR3 reads TGTGCCAGTAGTATACTTCCTAGCGGGAGGGGGGCCCAGTACTTC. Translating it yields CASSILPSGRGAQYF.